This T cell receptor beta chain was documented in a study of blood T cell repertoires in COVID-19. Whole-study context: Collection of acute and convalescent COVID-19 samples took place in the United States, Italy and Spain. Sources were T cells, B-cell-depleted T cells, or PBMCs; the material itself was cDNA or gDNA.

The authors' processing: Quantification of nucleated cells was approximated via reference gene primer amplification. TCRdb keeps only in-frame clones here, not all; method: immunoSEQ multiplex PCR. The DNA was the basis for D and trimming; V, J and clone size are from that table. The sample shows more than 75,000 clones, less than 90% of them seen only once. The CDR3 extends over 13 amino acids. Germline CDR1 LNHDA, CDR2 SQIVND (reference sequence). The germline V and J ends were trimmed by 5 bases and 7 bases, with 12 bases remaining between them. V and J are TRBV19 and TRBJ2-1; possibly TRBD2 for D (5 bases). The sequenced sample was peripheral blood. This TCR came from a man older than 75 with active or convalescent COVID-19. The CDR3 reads CASSRPGSNEQFF. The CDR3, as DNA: TGTGCCAGTAGTCGACCGGGGTCAAATGAGCAGTTCTTC.